Presented here are 9 T cell receptor beta chains from one specimen sequenced in a study of molecular identifiers for immune sequencing clone quantification. In TCRdb, the PCR reads were re-called with MiXCR into one record per CDR3 protein. The repertoire holds tens of thousands of distinct CDR3 sequences, with 24% as singletons. The sample was naive CD8+ T cells from blood, with Jurkat cell RNA spiked in. Subset noted: FACS-sorted CD8+CD4-CCR7+CD45RA+ naive T cells. The source is a human donor in good health. Some libraries in this study had Jurkat cell RNA spiked in.

This clonotype was observed a handful of times. The chain employs TRBV12-3 or TRBV12-4 and TRBJ1-1; D not certain. V lost 10 bases to trimming and J lost 2 bases, with 14 bases between them. This CDR3 has 13 amino acids. CDR3 protein: CATQTERNTEAFF. The CDR3 DNA is TGTGCCACCCAAACGGAGAGAAACACTGAAGCTTTCTTT.

In the case of this clonotype: A much larger clone sits a single nucleotide away, making a read error possible. The chain uses TRBV9 and TRBJ2-2; D might be TRBD2 (7 bases). This CDR3 has 16 residues. Germline V gene lookup returns CDR1 SGDLS and CDR2 YYNGEE. As DNA, the CDR3 is TGTGCCAGCAGCGCTTTCGACAGTTACAATACCGGGGGGCTGCTTTTT. Amino acids: CASSAFDSYNTGGLLF.

In the case of this clonotype: A much larger clone differs from this one at a single base, so this may be a read error. No conserved phenylalanine or tryptophan ends this CDR3, so it is likely a read error. The V call is TRBV15, the J call TRBJ2-3, with unresolved D. Per germline, CDR1 LNHNV and CDR2 YYDKDF (reference sequence). The CDR3 spans 14 residues. Trimming took off 3 bases at V and 3 bases at J, with 10 bases between the two ends. CDR3 bases: TGTGCCACCAGCAGTGGGCATACAACAGATACGCAGTATGTT. Protein sequence: CATSSGHTTDTQYV.

The table lists this clonotype with a few counts. Possible read error: a much larger clone is one base away. CDR3 amino acids: CVSSLAVTEQFF. Written as DNA, the CDR3 is TGTGTCAGCAGCTTGGCCGTAACCGAGCAGTTCTTC. The gene calls are TRBV7-9 and TRBJ2-1; D gene uncertain. Germline CDR1 is SEHNR and CDR2 is FQNEAQ (reference sequence). This CDR3 has 12 amino acids.

This sequence joins TRBV19 and TRBJ2-1, with 8 bases identical to TRBD2. V gave up 3 bases and J gave up 4 bases; unmatched junction bases: 8. This CDR3 is built from 16 residues. Germline CDR1 LNHDA, CDR2 SQIVND (reference sequence). As DNA, the CDR3 is TGTGCCAGTAGTATGGGGACTAGGACGCAGTACAATGAGCAGTTCTTC. Amino acids: CASSMGTRTQYNEQFF.

A note on this clonotype: Its ends do not fully match the called genes, so a read error is possible. V is TRBV6-2 or TRBV6-3 and J is TRBJ2-3; D is undetermined. The germline V gene has CDR1 MNHEY and CDR2 SVGEGT. The CDR3 is 13 amino acids. The CDR3 DNA sequence: TGTGCCAGCAGGTTAGTGGGCACAGCTACGCAGTATTTT. It encodes CASRLVGTATQYF.

This clonotype has a single count. A much larger clone differs by one base, so this may be a read error. The chain recombines TRBV6-2 or TRBV6-3 with TRBJ2-7; perhaps D is TRBD1 or TRBD2 (5 bases each). Germline V gene sequence: CDR1 MNHEY, CDR2 SVGEGT. The CDR3 length is 12 residues. Trimming removed 8 bases from V and 1 base from J, with 9 bases in between. The CDR3: CASHGGSYEQYF. In nucleotides, the CDR3 is TGTGCCAGCCATGGGGGATCCTACGAGCAGTACTTC.

This clonotype was detected many times. The V and J genes are TRBV6-5 and TRBJ2-7, with no clear D. V gave up 6 bases and J gave up 7 bases, with 10 bases separating them. Germline V gene sequence: CDR1 MNHEY, CDR2 SVGAGI. CDR3 length equals 11 residues. The CDR3 coding sequence is TGTGCCAGCAGGGATTCGAGGGAGCAGTACTTC. Translated: CASRDSREQYF.

This clonotype was counted many times. This chain links TRBV7-9 with TRBJ2-3; D call uncertain. Germline-derived CDR1 and CDR2 are SEHNR and FQNEAQ (reference sequence). V shed 0 bases and J shed 4 bases, with 2 bases lying between them. This CDR3 is built from 12 residues. The CDR3 loop is CASSLAADTQYF. Written as DNA, the CDR3 is TGTGCCAGCAGCTTAGCAGCAGATACGCAGTATTTT.